One TCR beta chain is described in this entry. The data belong to a study of cytomegalovirus exposure and HLA in healthy donors. Study summary: Counted in an early data release were approximately 85 million unique TCRs from HLA-typed donors.

13 Jbeta primers and 60 Vbeta primers were used for the PCR. Assay used: immunoSEQ multiplex PCR; TCRdb lists only in-frame clones, some missing. This sample has about 140,000 clones, with 78% found just once. CDR1 is MNHNS and CDR2 is SASEGT in the germline V gene. The CDR3 spans 13 residues. V shed 6 bases and J 7 bases; nucleotides not matched to a gene: 5. The source is a male donor in good health and CMV-seronegative. V and J are TRBV6-1 and TRBJ1-5, with 8 bases lining up with TRBD1. Specimen: PBMCs. Here the CDR3 DNA reads TGTGCCAGCAGAGACACAGGGGGACAGCCCCAGCATTTT. Translated: CASRDTGGQPQHF.